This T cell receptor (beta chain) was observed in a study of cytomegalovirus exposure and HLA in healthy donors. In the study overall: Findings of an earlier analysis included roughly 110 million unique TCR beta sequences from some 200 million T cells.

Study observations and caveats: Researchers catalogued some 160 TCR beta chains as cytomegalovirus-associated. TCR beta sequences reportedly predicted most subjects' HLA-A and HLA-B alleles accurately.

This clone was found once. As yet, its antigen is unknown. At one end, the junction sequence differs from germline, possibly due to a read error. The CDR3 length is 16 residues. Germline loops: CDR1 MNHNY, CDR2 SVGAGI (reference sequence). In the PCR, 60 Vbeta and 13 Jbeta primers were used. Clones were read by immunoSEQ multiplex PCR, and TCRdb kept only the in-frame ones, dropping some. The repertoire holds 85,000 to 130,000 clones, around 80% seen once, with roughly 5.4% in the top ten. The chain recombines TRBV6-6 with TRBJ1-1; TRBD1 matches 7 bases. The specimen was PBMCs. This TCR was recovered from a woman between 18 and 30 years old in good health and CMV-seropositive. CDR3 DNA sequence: TGTGCCAGCAGTCACTCTTTCTTCGGACAGGCCCCCGAAGCTTTCTTT. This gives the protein CASSHSFFGQAPEAFF.